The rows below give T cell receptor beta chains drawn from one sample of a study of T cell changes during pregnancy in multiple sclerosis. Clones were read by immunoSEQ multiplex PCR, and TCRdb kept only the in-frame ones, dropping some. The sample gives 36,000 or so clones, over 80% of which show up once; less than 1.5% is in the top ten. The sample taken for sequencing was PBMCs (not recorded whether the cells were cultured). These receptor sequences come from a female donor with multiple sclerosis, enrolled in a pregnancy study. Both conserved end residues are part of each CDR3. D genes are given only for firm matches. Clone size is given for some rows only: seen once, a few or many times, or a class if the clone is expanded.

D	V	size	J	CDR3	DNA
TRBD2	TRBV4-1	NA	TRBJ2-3	CASSPLAGGGTDTQYF	TGCGCCAGCAGCCCGTTAGCGGGAGGGGGCACAGATACGCAGTATTTT
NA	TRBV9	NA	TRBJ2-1	CASSVDPGEYNEQFF	TGTGCCAGCAGCGTAGATCCGGGAGAGTACAATGAGCAGTTCTTC
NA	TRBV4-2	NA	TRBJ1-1	CASSQDRTGANTEAFF	TGTGCCAGCAGCCAAGATCGCACGGGGGCGAACACTGAAGCTTTCTTT
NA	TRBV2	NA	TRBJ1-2	CASSILRQGRFLFYGYTF	TGTGCCAGCAGCATCTTGAGGCAGGGGAGGTTCCTATTCTATGGCTACACCTTC
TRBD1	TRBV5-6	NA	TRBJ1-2	CASSSRQGAVGYTF	TGTGCCAGCAGCTCAAGACAGGGGGCGGTTGGCTACACCTTC
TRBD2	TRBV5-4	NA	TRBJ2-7	CASSELAGGLYEQYF	TGTGCCAGCAGCGAACTAGCGGGAGGGCTCTACGAGCAGTACTTC
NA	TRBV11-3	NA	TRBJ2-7	CASSDRGGEQYF	TGTGCCAGCAGCGACCGGGGAGGTGAGCAGTACTTC
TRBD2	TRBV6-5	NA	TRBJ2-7	CASSYSRGRGVYEQYF	TGTGCCAGCAGTTACTCTCGAGGACGGGGGGTCTACGAGCAGTACTTC
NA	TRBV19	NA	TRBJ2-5	CASSISREETQYF	TGTGCCAGTAGTATATCCAGGGAAGAGACCCAGTACTTC
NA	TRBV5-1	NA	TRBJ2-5	CASSLRVSPQYF	TGCGCCAGCAGCTTGCGAGTATCCCCCCAGTACTTC
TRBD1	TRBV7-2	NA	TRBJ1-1	CASSLGDSAYEAFF	TGTGCCAGCAGCTTAGGGGACAGCGCCTATGAAGCTTTCTTT
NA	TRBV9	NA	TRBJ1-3	CASSVTSGFSGNTIYF	TGTGCCAGCAGCGTCACCAGCGGATTCTCTGGAAACACCATATATTTT
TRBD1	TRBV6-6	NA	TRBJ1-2	CASSPGTGGNYGYTF	TGTGCCAGCAGTCCAGGGACAGGGGGCAACTATGGCTACACCTTC
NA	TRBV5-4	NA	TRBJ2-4	CASSFAGDQNIQYF	TGTGCCAGCAGCTTTGCAGGGGATCAAAACATTCAGTACTTC
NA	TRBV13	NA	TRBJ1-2	CASSPDPWNGYTF	TGTGCCAGCAGCCCTGACCCTTGGAATGGCTACACCTTC
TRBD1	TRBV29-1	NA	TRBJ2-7	CSVRWTGGGEQYF	TGCAGCGTGCGGTGGACAGGGGGCGGCGAGCAGTACTTC
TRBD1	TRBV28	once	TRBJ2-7	CASRSGTGTIAYEQYF	TGTGCCAGCAGGTCGGGGACAGGGACTATAGCCTACGAGCAGTACTTC
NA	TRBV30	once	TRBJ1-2	CAWSPSAIWGLSF	TGTGCCTGGAGTCCCTCCGCGATTTGGGGTTTGTCTTTC
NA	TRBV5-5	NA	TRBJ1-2	CASSVDTNYGYTF	TGTGCCAGCAGCGTGGACACTAACTATGGCTACACCTTC
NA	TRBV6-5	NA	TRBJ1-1	CASSYNRVANTEAFF	TGTGCCAGCAGTTATAACAGGGTGGCGAACACTGAAGCTTTCTTT
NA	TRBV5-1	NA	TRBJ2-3	CATTLAGGLTDTQYF	TGCGCCACAACATTAGCAGGAGGGCTCACAGATACGCAGTATTTT
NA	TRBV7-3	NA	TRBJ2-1	CASSLTDDGYNEQFF	TGTGCCAGCAGCTTAACAGACGACGGCTACAATGAGCAGTTCTTC
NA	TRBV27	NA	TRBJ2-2	CASRTQLAGELFF	TGTGCCAGCCGAACGCAATTGGCCGGGGAGCTGTTTTTT
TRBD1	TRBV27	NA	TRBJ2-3	CASSLFGTGESTDTQYF	TGTGCCAGCAGTTTATTCGGGACAGGGGAAAGCACAGATACGCAGTATTTT
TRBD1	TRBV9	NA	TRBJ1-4	CASSVDQGARNEKLFF	TGTGCCAGCAGCGTAGACCAGGGGGCCCGCAATGAAAAACTGTTTTTT
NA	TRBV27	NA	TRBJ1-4	CASSRLQGNNEKLFF	TGTGCCAGCAGTCGACTCCAGGGGAATAATGAAAAACTGTTTTTT
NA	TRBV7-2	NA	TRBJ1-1	CASSLARRRISNEAFF	TGTGCCAGCAGCTTAGCTAGACGGAGGATAAGTAATGAAGCTTTCTTT
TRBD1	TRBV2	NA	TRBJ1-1	CASSENRGGTEAFF	TGTGCCAGCAGTGAAAACAGGGGAGGCACTGAAGCTTTCTTT
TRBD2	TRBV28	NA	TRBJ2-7	CASSFGRLAGLDEQYF	TGTGCCAGCAGTTTCGGTCGACTAGCGGGATTAGACGAGCAGTACTTC
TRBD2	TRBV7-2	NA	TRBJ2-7	CASSPQRESNEQYF	TGTGCCAGCAGCCCCCAGCGGGAGTCCAACGAGCAGTACTTC
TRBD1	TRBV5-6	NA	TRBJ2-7	CASSRSDRGEQYF	TGTGCCAGCAGCCGATCGGACAGGGGCGAGCAGTACTTC